One and the same sample provided the 29 T cell receptor beta chains below, sequenced in a study of cytotoxic CD8 clonotypes in ibrutinib-treated CLL. Sequenced by immunoSEQ multiplex PCR; TCRdb stores in-frame clones only, minus some. The sample holds 60,000 to 70,000 clones, less than 60% seen once. The source material was PBMCs, sampled after 12 months of ibrutinib treatment. Receptor source: a human donor with chronic lymphocytic leukemia.

The chain is built from TRBV19 and TRBJ2-5, with D tentatively TRBD1 (6 bases). The CDR3 runs 13 residues. The germline V and J ends were trimmed by 5 bases and 5 bases, with 12 bases remaining between them. The V gene's germline CDR1 is LNHDA and CDR2 SQIVND (reference sequence). CDR3 amino acids: CASSPQGRETQYF. Written as DNA, the CDR3 is TGTGCCAGTAGTCCACAGGGACGGGAGACCCAGTACTTC.

This chain joins TRBV25-1 and TRBJ2-6; D call uncertain. The CDR3 contains 14 residues. V shed 11 bases and J shed 2 bases, with 13 bases lying between them. Germline lookup yields CDR1 MGHDK and CDR2 SYGVNS. CDR3 loop: CAVEVRAGANVLTF. CDR3 coding DNA: TGTGCCGTAGAGGTCCGGGCTGGGGCCAACGTCCTGACTTTC.

This clone was seen once. The chain links TRBV6-4 to TRBJ2-1; 11 bases are shared with TRBD2. Germline CDR1 and CDR2: MRHNA and SNTAGT. With 7 bases clipped from V and 10 bases from J, the junction kept 9 bases outside the gene matches. The CDR3 covers 14 residues. CDR3 amino acids: CASTIIAGGREQFF. As DNA, the CDR3 is TGTGCCAGCACCATCATAGCGGGAGGGCGCGAGCAGTTCTTC.

The J gene is TRBJ1-1, the V gene TRBV2, with D maybe TRBD1 (6 bases). The CDR3 is made up of 14 amino acids. With 6 bases removed from V and 2 bases from J, the gap between germline ends came to 13 bases. Germline CDR1 SNHLY, CDR2 FYNNEI. Written as DNA, the CDR3 is TGTGCCAGCAGAGGACAGATTCTTAACACTGAAGCTTTCTTT. Translation gives CASRGQILNTEAFF.

This clone was observed a handful of times. The chain is built from TRBV7-9 and TRBJ1-2; D remains unclear. CDR3 length: 13 amino acids. Germline-derived CDR1 and CDR2 are SEHNR and FQNEAQ (reference sequence). V was pared by 2 bases and J by 6 bases, with 10 bases between. The CDR3 DNA is TGTGCCAGCAGCTTAAGAGAAAGAGATGGCTACACCTTC. It specifies CASSLRERDGYTF.

The chain joins TRBV14 to TRBJ1-3; 8 bases line up with TRBD1. CDR1 is SGHDN and CDR2 is FVKESK in the germline V gene. There are 18 residues in the CDR3. V shed 2 bases and J 0 bases; nucleotides not matched to a gene: 9. The CDR3 sequence: CASSQLGQGFASGNTIYF. The CDR3 region has the DNA TGTGCCAGCAGCCAACTAGGACAGGGTTTTGCCTCTGGAAACACCATATATTTT. Looking up the rest from reference TRBV14 and TRBJ1-3 gives the full variable domain: EAGVTQFPSHSVIEKGQTVTLRCDPISGHDNLYWYRRVMGKEIKFLLHFVKESKQDESGMPNNRFLAERTGGTYSTLKVQPAELEDSGVYFCASSQLGQGFASGNTIYFGEGSWLTVV.

V is TRBV23-1 and J is TRBJ2-3, with no clear D. TRBV23-1 is sorted into the ORF group, with uncertain function. This CDR3 comprises 13 residues. Trimming cost V 0 bases and J 5 bases, with 6 bases left between them. This chain's CDR3 is CASSQSSGDTQYF. CDR3 bases: TGCGCCAGCAGTCAATCGTCCGGAGATACGCAGTATTTT.

The V call is TRBV19, the J call TRBJ2-3; tentatively, D is TRBD1 (5 bases). Germline CDR1 and CDR2: LNHDA and SQIVND (reference sequence). CDR3 length: 13 amino acids. V shed 8 bases and J shed 1 base, with 10 bases lying between them. CDR3 in amino acids: CASGAPGTDTQYF. The CDR3 region has the DNA TGTGCCAGTGGGGCGCCGGGCACAGATACGCAGTATTTT. The entire variable domain, with the rest obtained from reference TRBV19 and TRBJ2-3, is as follows: DGGITQSPKYLFRKEGQNVTLSCEQNLNHDAMYWYRQDPGQGLRLIYYSQIVNDFQKGDIAEGYSVSREKKESFPLTVTSAQKNPTAFYLCASGAPGTDTQYFGPGTRLTVL.

The rearrangement joins TRBV29-1 to TRBJ1-2, with TRBD1 matching 8 bases. V was pared by 4 bases and J by 4 bases, with 11 bases of the junction left unmatched. The CDR3 is made up of 15 amino acids. Germline V CDR1 and CDR2: SQVTM, ANQGSEA. For the CDR3, the DNA is TGCAGCGTTGGACACCAAGGGACAGGCCTCTATGGCTACACCTTC. Translating it yields CSVGHQGTGLYGYTF.

This clone has just a few counts. V and J are TRBV6-5 and TRBJ2-3; no definite D call. Trimming pared 4 bases from V and 6 bases from J, leaving 5 bases between. CDR1 and CDR2 from the germline V gene are MNHEY and SVGAGI. This CDR3 contains 11 residues. This chain's CDR3 is CASSLLDTQYF. The CDR3 DNA reads TGTGCCAGCAGTTTGCTGGATACGCAGTATTTT.

This clone was observed a handful of times. This chain uses TRBV29-1 with TRBJ2-1; D may correspond to TRBD1 or TRBD2 (6 bases each). This CDR3 has 15 amino acids. CDR1 is SQVTM and CDR2 is ANQGSEA in the germline V gene. Trimming cost V 6 bases and J 4 bases, with 19 bases left between them. Here the CDR3 reads CSVEGTGATYNEQFF. The CDR3, as DNA: TGCAGCGTGGAGGGGACGGGGGCCACGTACAATGAGCAGTTCTTC.

The chain's CDR3 is CSVDNPSGVNTGELFF. The DNA of the CDR3 is TGCAGCGTTGATAACCCTAGCGGGGTAAACACCGGGGAGCTGTTTTTT. This rearrangement joins TRBV29-1 to TRBJ2-2; 9 bases fit TRBD2. The CDR3 is 16 residues long. Germline CDR1 is SQVTM and CDR2 is ANQGSEA. The ends lost 3 bases at V and 2 bases at J; junction bases unmatched: 7.

The genes are TRBV19 and TRBJ2-1, with 9 bases that match TRBD2. CDR1 and CDR2 from the germline V gene are LNHDA and SQIVND (reference sequence). V was pared by 4 bases and J by 4 bases, with 2 bases of the junction left unmatched. The CDR3 is 14 residues long. CDR3 DNA sequence: TGTGCCAGTAGTAACCTAGCGGGGTACAATGAGCAGTTCTTC. Protein product: CASSNLAGYNEQFF.

This chain connects TRBV27 to TRBJ2-7; 9 bases line up with TRBD1. The trim removed 6 bases at V and 3 bases at J, leaving 6 bases unmatched. The CDR3 covers 14 residues. Germline V gives CDR1 MNHEY, CDR2 SMNVEV (reference sequence). CDR3 coding DNA: TGTGCCAGCAGGGTCGGGACAGGGATCTACGAGCAGTACTTC. This codes for CASRVGTGIYEQYF.

The chain employs TRBV18 and TRBJ2-5; D is unresolved. From germline, CDR1 is KGHSH and CDR2 LQKENI. V was shortened by 2 bases and J by 4 bases, with 11 bases between the two germline ends. The CDR3 length is 14 residues. This CDR3 is CASSPSAQPETQYF. CDR3 bases: TGTGCCAGCTCACCAAGCGCACAGCCAGAGACCCAGTACTTC.

The chain couples TRBV10-3 to TRBJ2-2; 8 bases are shared with TRBD1. The germline gives CDR1 ENHRY, CDR2 SYGVKD. With V trimmed by 6 bases and J by 3 bases, 0 bases remained unmatched. The CDR3 totals 13 residues. The CDR3 loop reads CAIRDRDTGELFF. CDR3 bases: TGTGCCATCAGGGACAGGGACACCGGGGAGCTGTTTTTT.

This chain uses TRBV19 with TRBJ1-6, with TRBD1 identical over 10 bases. Trimming took 7 bases from V and 14 from J; bases not matched to a gene: 8. CDR3 size: 13 residues. Per germline, CDR1 LNHDA and CDR2 SQIVND (reference sequence). This CDR3 is CASTGTGVQALHF. The CDR3 bases are TGTGCCAGTACCGGGACAGGGGTTCAAGCCCTCCACTTT.

This clone has a handful of counts. V gene TRBV4-2 combines with J gene TRBJ1-5; TRBD1 aligns across 7 bases. With V trimmed by 4 bases and J by 1 base, 7 bases remained unmatched. The CDR3 spans 16 residues. CDR1 and CDR2 (germline): LGHNA, YNFKEQ. The CDR3 is CASSPLPGGSNQPQHF. In nucleotides, the CDR3 is TGTGCCAGCAGCCCCCTTCCAGGGGGGAGCAATCAGCCCCAGCATTTT.

The CDR3, as DNA: TGTGCCAGGAGGGGGACAGGGGCCAACACTGAAGCTTTCTTT. It is translated as CARRGTGANTEAFF. The chain is built from TRBV2 and TRBJ1-1; 10 bases line up with TRBD1. The germline V gene has CDR1 SNHLY and CDR2 FYNNEI. CDR3 length: 14 amino acids. The trim removed 9 bases at V and 2 bases at J, leaving 6 bases unmatched.

This clone was recorded a few times. The rearrangement links TRBV5-1 to TRBJ2-6; D call uncertain. V lost 4 bases, J lost 4 bases, and 21 bases lay in between. Germline V gives CDR1 SGHRS, CDR2 YFSETQ. This CDR3 is 18 amino acids long. The chain's CDR3 is CASSPWAVGATGANVLTF. CDR3 nucleotide sequence: TGCGCCAGCAGCCCGTGGGCCGTAGGCGCGACGGGGGCCAACGTCCTGACTTTC.

This chain uses TRBV6-7 with TRBJ2-2, with D perhaps given as TRBD1 or TRBD2 (5 bases each). TRBV6-7 is sorted into the ORF group, with uncertain function. V lost 6 bases and J lost 1, with 12 bases in between. The CDR3 is 15 residues long. The CDR3 loop is CASRGVRWNTGELFF. The CDR3 bases are TGTGCCAGCAGGGGGGTCAGATGGAACACCGGGGAGCTGTTTTTT.

The V gene is TRBV7-2, the J gene TRBJ1-2; 7 positions match TRBD1. Losses at the gene ends were 5 bases for V and 3 bases for J; bases not matched to a gene: 9. CDR1 and CDR2 (germline): SGHTA, FQGNSA. The length of the CDR3 is 15 residues. CDR3 amino acids: CASSPESDRYYGYTF. CDR3 DNA: TGTGCCAGCAGCCCCGAATCGGACAGGTACTATGGCTACACCTTC.

A note on this clone: The identical CDR3 is also encoded by other nucleotide sequences in the sample. The CDR3 DNA is TGCGCCAGCAGCTTGGATGGGGCTCTCCAAGAGACCCAGTACTTC. Protein sequence: CASSLDGALQETQYF. The genes are TRBV5-1 and TRBJ2-5; maybe TRBD1 (5 bases). Germline CDR1 reads SGHRS; CDR2 reads YFSETQ. Deletions cut 0 bases from V and 1 base from J, with 10 bases between. The CDR3 length is 15 residues.

Turning to this clone: A junction end diverges from the germline sequence, so it may reflect a read error. This sequence joins TRBV5-1 and TRBJ2-2; possibly TRBD1 for D (5 bases). Germline V gives CDR1 SGHRS, CDR2 YFSETQ. The CDR3 runs 15 residues. DNA of the CDR3: TGTGCCAGCAGTCAAACAGGTTTCAACACCGGGGAGCTGTTTTTT. Its protein product is CASSQTGFNTGELFF.

The chain joins TRBV27 to TRBJ2-3; 8 positions match TRBD2. CDR1 MNHEY and CDR2 SMNVEV come from the germline V gene (reference sequence). The CDR3 is 14 amino acids. The V and J ends lost 8 bases and 1 base, in that order; junction bases with no gene match: 5. The CDR3 nucleotides read TGTGCCAGCGGAAGGCGGGGGGGCACAGATACGCAGTATTTT. It encodes CASGRRGGTDTQYF.

The chain uses TRBV19 and TRBJ2-2; 12 bases match TRBD2. There are 17 residues in the CDR3. From germline, CDR1 is LNHDA and CDR2 SQIVND (reference sequence). After removal of 10 bases from V and 1 base from J, the junction contained 10 bases not matched to a gene. The CDR3 spells CATASSGGAGNTGELFF. CDR3 sequence (DNA): TGTGCCACCGCCTCTAGCGGGGGGGCCGGGAACACCGGGGAGCTGTTTTTT.

This sequence joins TRBV20-1 and TRBJ2-5; the D is unclear. The CDR3 totals 10 residues. Trimming stripped 7 bases from V and 2 bases from J, with 5 bases between. The germline gives CDR1 DFQATT, CDR2 SNEGSKA (reference sequence). The CDR3 protein is CSGGQETQYF. DNA for the CDR3: TGCAGTGGAGGTCAAGAGACCCAGTACTTC.

The rearrangement links TRBV5-4 to TRBJ2-7; D is unclear. Germline lookup yields CDR1 SGHNT and CDR2 YYREEE (reference sequence). The CDR3 is 13 amino acids. The V end was cut by 6 bases, the J end by 0 bases, with 10 bases between. The CDR3 DNA reads as TGTGCCAGCACCGGGCTGGCCTCCTACGAGCAGTACTTC. Translation: CASTGLASYEQYF.

The V and J genes are TRBV6-6 and TRBJ2-2, with 8 bases lining up with TRBD2. J gave up 8 bases and V 4 bases, and 3 bases lay outside the gene matches. Germline lookup yields CDR1 MNHNY and CDR2 SVGAGI (reference sequence). The CDR3 runs 13 residues. In DNA, the CDR3 is TGTGCCAGCAGTTCCGCTAGCGGGGGGGAGCTGTTTTTT. Translating it yields CASSSASGGELFF.